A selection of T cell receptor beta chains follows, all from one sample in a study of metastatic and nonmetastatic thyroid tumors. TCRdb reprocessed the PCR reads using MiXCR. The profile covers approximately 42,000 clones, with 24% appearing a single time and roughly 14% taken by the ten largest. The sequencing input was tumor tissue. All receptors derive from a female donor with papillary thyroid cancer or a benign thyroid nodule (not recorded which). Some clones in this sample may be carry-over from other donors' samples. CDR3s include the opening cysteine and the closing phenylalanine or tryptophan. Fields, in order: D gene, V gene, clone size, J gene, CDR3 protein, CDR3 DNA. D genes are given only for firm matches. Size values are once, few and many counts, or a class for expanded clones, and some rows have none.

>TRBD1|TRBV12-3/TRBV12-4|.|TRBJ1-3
CASSDRAYRNTIYF
TGTGCCAGCAGCGACAGGGCCTATCGGAACACCATATATTTT
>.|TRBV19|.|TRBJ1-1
CASSIPTPNTEAFF
TGTGCCAGTAGTATCCCGACACCGAACACTGAAGCTTTCTTT
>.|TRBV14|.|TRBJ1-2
CASSQVEGPYGYTF
TGTGCCAGCAGCCAAGTGGAAGGTCCCTATGGCTACACCTTC
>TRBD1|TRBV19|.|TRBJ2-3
CASSIGQGHTDTQYF
TGTGCCAGTAGTATAGGACAGGGGCACACAGATACGCAGTATTTT
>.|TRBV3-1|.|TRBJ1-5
CASSQDRDQPQHF
TGTGCCAGCAGCCAAGATCGGGATCAGCCCCAGCATTTT
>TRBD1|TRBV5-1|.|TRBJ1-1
CASSLDGQVEAFF
TGCGCCAGCAGCTTGGATGGACAGGTTGAAGCTTTCTTT
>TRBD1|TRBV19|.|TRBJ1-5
CSSSGTGYQPQHF
TGTTCCAGTAGTGGGACAGGCTATCAGCCCCAGCATTTT
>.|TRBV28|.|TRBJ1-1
CASSLIGRRDTEAFF
TGTGCCAGCAGTTTAATTGGGAGACGGGACACTGAAGCTTTCTTT
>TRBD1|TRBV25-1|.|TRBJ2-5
CASRGQGQETQYF
TGTGCCAGCAGGGGACAGGGTCAAGAGACCCAGTACTTC
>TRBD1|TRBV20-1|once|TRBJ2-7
CSARTGGLREQYF
TGCAGTGCTAGGACAGGGGGGTTGCGCGAGCAGTACTTC
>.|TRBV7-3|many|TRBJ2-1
CASSPRAGQTYNEQFF
TGTGCCAGCAGTCCGCGAGCGGGACAGACTTACAATGAGCAGTTCTTC
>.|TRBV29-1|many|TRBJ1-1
CSVYLDSGTEAFF
TGCAGCGTTTATCTGGACAGTGGCACTGAAGCTTTCTTT
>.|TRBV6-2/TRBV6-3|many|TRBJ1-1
CASSRAGMKAFF
TGTGCCAGCAGCCGGGCAGGGATGAAAGCTTTCTTT
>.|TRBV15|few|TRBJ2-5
CATSWTQAGRRETQYF
TGTGCCACCAGCTGGACCCAGGCAGGCAGGCGAGAGACCCAGTACTTC
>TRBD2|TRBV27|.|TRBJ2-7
CASSYSGGPIYEQYF
TGTGCCAGCAGCTATAGCGGGGGCCCGATCTACGAGCAGTACTTC
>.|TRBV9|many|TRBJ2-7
CASGRGGGYEQYF
TGTGCCAGCGGAAGGGGAGGGGGCTACGAGCAGTACTTC
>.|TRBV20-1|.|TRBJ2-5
CSATGGAGRESVVETQYF
TGCAGTGCTACAGGGGGCGCGGGGCGGGAGTCGGTAGTAGAGACCCAGTACTTC
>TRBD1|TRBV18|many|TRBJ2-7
CASSGGTGSSYEQYF
TGTGCCAGCTCGGGGGGGACAGGGAGTTCGTACGAGCAGTACTTC
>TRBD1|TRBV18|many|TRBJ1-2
CASSGTGDGYTF
TGTGCCAGCTCCGGGACAGGCGATGGCTACACCTTC
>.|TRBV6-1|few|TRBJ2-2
CASSGLDGGVTGELFF
TGTGCCAGCAGTGGTTTGGACGGAGGAGTCACCGGGGAGCTGTTTTTT
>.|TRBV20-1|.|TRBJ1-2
CSVLDGDYGYTF
TGCAGTGTCCTGGACGGTGATTATGGCTACACCTTC
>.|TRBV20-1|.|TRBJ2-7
CSAPRLEGYEQYF
TGCAGTGCTCCGAGACTAGAAGGGTACGAGCAGTACTTC
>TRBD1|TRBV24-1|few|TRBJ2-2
CATSPGQGESGELFF
TGTGCCACCAGTCCTGGACAGGGTGAATCCGGGGAGCTGTTTTTT